This TCR beta chain stems from a study of blood T cell repertoires in COVID-19. Trimming took 1 base from V and 4 from J, leaving 10 bases between them. Per germline, CDR1 SNHLY and CDR2 FYNNEI. The CDR3 contains 14 residues. Measured with immunoSEQ multiplex PCR; TCRdb has only the in-frame clones, and not every one. The data hold around 65,000 clones, with around 80% observed a single time. This receptor was identified in a man at least 80 years old with acute or convalescent COVID-19. This chain links TRBV2 with TRBJ2-5; maybe TRBD1 (5 bases). The source material was peripheral blood. The CDR3 sequence: CASSEGGWGETQYF. CDR3 nucleotide sequence: TGTGCCAGCAGTGAAGGGGGCTGGGGAGAGACCCAGTACTTC.